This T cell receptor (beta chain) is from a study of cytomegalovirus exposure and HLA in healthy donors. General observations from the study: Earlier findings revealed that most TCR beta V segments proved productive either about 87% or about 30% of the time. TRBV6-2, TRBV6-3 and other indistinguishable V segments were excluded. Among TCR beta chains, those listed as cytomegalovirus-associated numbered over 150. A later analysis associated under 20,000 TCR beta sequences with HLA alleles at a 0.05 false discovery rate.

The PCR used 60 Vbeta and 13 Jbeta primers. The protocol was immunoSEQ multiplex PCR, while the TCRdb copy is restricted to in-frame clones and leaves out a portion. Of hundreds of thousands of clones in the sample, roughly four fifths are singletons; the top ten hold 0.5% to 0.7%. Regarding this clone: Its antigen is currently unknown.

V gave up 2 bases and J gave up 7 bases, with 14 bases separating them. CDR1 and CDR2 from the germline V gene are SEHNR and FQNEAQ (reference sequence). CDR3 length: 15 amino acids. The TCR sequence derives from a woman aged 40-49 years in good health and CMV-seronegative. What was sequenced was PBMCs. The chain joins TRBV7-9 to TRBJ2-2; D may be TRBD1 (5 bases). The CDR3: CASSLLGRVDGELFF. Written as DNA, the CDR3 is TGTGCCAGCAGCTTACTAGGCAGGGTCGACGGGGAGCTGTTTTTT.